The entry that follows covers one TCR beta chain sequence. Its antigen is currently unknown. This sample stems from a study of T cell responses to AZD1222 COVID-19 vaccine. Study-wide results and limits: Donors in the cohort were predominantly white British and more often female, and clonal diversity was possibly underestimated.

The CDR3 length is 14 residues. V was trimmed by 8 bases and J by 0 bases, leaving 8 bases between them. Germline CDR1 reads LNHDA; CDR2 reads SQIVND (reference sequence). Only in-frame clones appear in the TCRdb table, and some are missing; sequencing was by immunoSEQ multiplex PCR. The sample has about 120,000 clones; roughly 93% are singletons. Sequenced here: peripheral blood, sampled 28 days after the second AZD1222 dose. This rearrangement joins TRBV19 to TRBJ1-6; D gene unclear. The sequence derives from an adult who received the AZD1222 COVID-19 vaccine. CDR3 DNA: TGTGCCAGTCACGGGAGCTCCTATAATTCACCCCTCCACTTT. Its protein is CASHGSSYNSPLHF.